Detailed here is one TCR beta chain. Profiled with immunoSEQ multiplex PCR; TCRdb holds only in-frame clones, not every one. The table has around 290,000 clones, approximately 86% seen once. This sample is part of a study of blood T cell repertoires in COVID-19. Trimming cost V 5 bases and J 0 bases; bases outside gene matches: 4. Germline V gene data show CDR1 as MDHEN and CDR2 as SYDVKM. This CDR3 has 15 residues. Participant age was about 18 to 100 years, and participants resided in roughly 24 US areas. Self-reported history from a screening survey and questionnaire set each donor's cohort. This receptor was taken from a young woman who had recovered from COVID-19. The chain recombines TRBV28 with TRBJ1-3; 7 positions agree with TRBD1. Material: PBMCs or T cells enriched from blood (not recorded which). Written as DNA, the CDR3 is TGTGCCAGCAGTAGGGGACAGTTCTCTGGAAACACCATATATTTT. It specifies CASSRGQFSGNTIYF.